The 23 T cell receptor beta chains below come from one sample, sequenced in a study of CD8 T cells in Susac syndrome. Random hexamers primed reverse transcription of about 0.5 to 1 ug RNA. TCRdb called the immunoSEQ multiplex PCR reads again in MiXCR, with one record for every CDR3 protein. The data show about 150,000 distinct CDR3 sequences, roughly 95% seen once. Sequenced input: CD4+ T cells from PBMCs. Receptors originate from a human donor with multiple sclerosis.

This chain connects TRBV9 to TRBJ1-1, with D unclear. Germline assignment: CDR1 SGDLS and CDR2 YYNGEE. The V gene lost 0 bases and the J gene lost 3 bases, with 9 bases spanning the gap. The CDR3 contains 14 residues. This chain's CDR3 is CASSVATVDTEAFF. As DNA, the CDR3 is TGTGCCAGCAGCGTAGCTACCGTTGACACTGAAGCTTTCTTT.

The rearrangement uses TRBV30 and TRBJ2-5; D is perhaps TRBD2 (5 bases). Trimming removed 0 bases from V and 7 bases from J, with 12 bases in between. The CDR3 contains 13 residues. The germline V gene encodes CDR1 GTSNPN and CDR2 SVGIG (reference sequence). For the CDR3, the DNA is TGTGCCTGGAGTGTAGCGGCCCTGGCGACCCAGTACTTC. As protein: CAWSVAALATQYF.

This clonotype appeared a single time. This chain connects TRBV19 to TRBJ2-6; 7 bases are a match to TRBD1. J was trimmed by 0 bases and V by 5 bases; bases with no gene match: 10. Germline V lookup: CDR1 LNHDA, CDR2 SQIVND (reference sequence). This CDR3 has 18 residues. The CDR3 protein is CASSPRQGSFSGANVLTF. The CDR3 bases are TGTGCCAGTAGTCCGCGACAGGGATCTTTCTCTGGGGCCAACGTCCTGACTTTC.

This clonotype was detected only once. The chain employs TRBV7-9 and TRBJ2-5; D is undetermined. The CDR3 extends over 14 amino acids. Looked up from germline, CDR1 is SEHNR and CDR2 is FQNEAQ (reference sequence). V was cut by 5 bases and J by 2 bases, with 12 bases left in between. For the CDR3, the DNA is TGTGCCAGCAGCCTCCCAGTAGTTCAAGAGACCCAGTACTTC. Translated, it gives CASSLPVVQETQYF.

The chain has TRBV5-4 and TRBJ2-7; no firm D call. Deletions cut 1 base from V and 2 bases from J, with 7 bases between. The CDR3 covers 13 residues. Germline V CDR1 and CDR2: SGHNT, YYREEE (reference sequence). This chain's CDR3 is CASSLPPTYEQYF. CDR3 DNA: TGTGCCAGCAGCTTGCCACCAACCTACGAGCAGTACTTC.

This clonotype was counted only a few times. The chain combines TRBV9 with TRBJ2-2; weak D call: TRBD1 (5 bases). Germline assignment: CDR1 SGDLS and CDR2 YYNGEE. V gave up 0 bases and J gave up 4 bases, with 10 bases separating them. CDR3 length: 15 amino acids. CDR3 sequence: CASSVGGDSTGELFF. The CDR3 DNA is TGTGCCAGCAGCGTAGGGGGCGATAGCACCGGGGAGCTGTTTTTT.

The chain has TRBV29-1 and TRBJ1-2; D gene ambiguous. The germline V and J ends were trimmed by 7 bases and 4 bases, with 16 bases remaining between them. Looked up from germline, CDR1 is SQVTM and CDR2 is ANQGSEA. CDR3 length equals 13 residues. DNA for the CDR3: TGCAGCGCCCAAGCCCTACTTGGCTATGGCTACACCTTC. This codes for CSAQALLGYGYTF.

The V gene is TRBV3-1, the J gene TRBJ2-5; 15 nucleotides line up with TRBD2. V shed 6 bases, J shed 5 bases, and the junction held 10 bases outside the gene matches. Germline V gene sequence: CDR1 LGHDT, CDR2 YNNKEL (reference sequence). The length of the CDR3 is 17 residues. CDR3 protein: CASSWGLAGGGGETQYF. The CDR3 nucleotides are TGTGCCAGCAGTTGGGGACTAGCGGGGGGCGGAGGGGAGACCCAGTACTTC.

The chain joins TRBV25-1 to TRBJ1-3; no reliable D call. The V and J ends lost 2 bases and 10 bases respectively, with 9 bases between them. This CDR3 spans 12 amino acids. CDR1 and CDR2 (germline): MGHDK, SYGVNS. The CDR3 DNA sequence: TGTGCCAGCAGTGAAGTGGTCGGGACCATATATTTT. It yields the protein CASSEVVGTIYF.

V is TRBV29-1 and J is TRBJ1-4; D remains ambiguous. The germline V and J ends were trimmed by 7 bases and 6 bases, with 21 bases remaining between them. Looked up from germline, CDR1 is SQVTM and CDR2 is ANQGSEA. The length of the CDR3 is 15 residues. As DNA, the CDR3 is TGCAGCGGCCGCCAGTCCGGAATCGGGGATGAAAAACTGTTTTTT. It translates to CSGRQSGIGDEKLFF. Variable domain in full (rest from reference TRBV29-1 and TRBJ1-4): SAVISQKPSRDICQRGTSLTIQCQVDSQVTMMFWYRQQPGQSLTLIATANQGSEATYESGFVIDKFPISRPNLTFSTLTVSNMSPEDSSIYLCSGRQSGIGDEKLFFGSGTQLSVL.

The rearrangement uses TRBV20-1 and TRBJ1-6; D is perhaps TRBD1 (6 bases). The CDR3 extends over 13 amino acids. CDR1 and CDR2 from the germline V gene are DFQATT and SNEGSKA (reference sequence). Trimming took off 5 bases at V and 7 bases at J, with 12 bases between the two ends. DNA for the CDR3: TGCAGTGCTCACAGGGTTGGGAATTCACCCCTCCACTTT. This codes for CSAHRVGNSPLHF.

The gene calls are TRBV3-1 and TRBJ2-7; 7 nucleotides align to TRBD1. Germline loops: CDR1 LGHDT, CDR2 YNNKEL (reference sequence). CDR3 length: 15 amino acids. V was pared by 4 bases and J by 1 base, with 7 bases of the junction left unmatched. The CDR3, as DNA: TGTGCCAGCAGCCGCAGACAGGGTGGATCCTACGAGCAGTACTTC. Amino acid sequence: CASSRRQGGSYEQYF.

This chain connects TRBV29-1 to TRBJ1-2, with D perhaps matching TRBD1 (5 bases). Germline V gives CDR1 SQVTM, CDR2 ANQGSEA. The germline V and J ends were trimmed by 4 bases and 3 bases, with 12 bases remaining between them. This CDR3 spans 13 amino acids. CDR3: CSVAGLGDYGYTF. In nucleotides, the CDR3 is TGCAGCGTTGCAGGACTAGGGGACTATGGCTACACCTTC.

The V gene is TRBV10-3, the J gene TRBJ1-5; 10 nucleotides line up with TRBD1. In germline, CDR1 is ENHRY, CDR2 SYGVKD. V dropped 4 bases and J dropped 7; count of bases not matched to a gene: 4. The CDR3 loop spans 14 amino acids. CDR3 nucleotide sequence: TGTGCCATCAGTGCCGGGACAGGGGAACAGCCCCAGCATTTT. Its protein is CAISAGTGEQPQHF.

The chain recombines TRBV2 with TRBJ2-5, with 7 positions matching TRBD1. The trim removed 4 bases at V and 5 bases at J, leaving 10 bases unmatched. The CDR3 totals 15 residues. Germline-derived CDR1 and CDR2 are SNHLY and FYNNEI. In nucleotides, the CDR3 is TGTGCCAGCAGTGGACAGGGCCGAATAGAGGAGACCCAGTACTTC. Its protein product is CASSGQGRIEETQYF.

The genes are TRBV15 and TRBJ2-2; 9 positions match TRBD1. Germline assignment: CDR1 LNHNV and CDR2 YYDKDF (reference sequence). Losses at the gene ends were 0 bases for V and 4 bases for J; bases not matched to a gene: 3. CDR3 length equals 16 residues. CDR3 bases: TGTGCCACCAGCAGAGACGGGACAGGGCTCACCGGGGAGCTGTTTTTT. Translation: CATSRDGTGLTGELFF.

The rearrangement joins TRBV9 to TRBJ2-3, with D perhaps matching TRBD2 (6 bases). CDR3 length: 16 amino acids. Germline V gives CDR1 SGDLS, CDR2 YYNGEE. V dropped 0 bases and J dropped 6 bases, with 17 bases sitting between them. The CDR3 nucleotides are TGTGCCAGCAGCGTAGATTGGTCCGGGGGTGGTGATACGCAGTATTTT. It translates to CASSVDWSGGGDTQYF.

In this sample, this clonotype turned up once. V gene TRBV2 combines with J gene TRBJ1-6, with D tentatively TRBD1 (6 bases). V lost 1 base, J lost 6 bases, and 13 bases lay in between. The CDR3 consists of 16 residues. Germline-derived CDR1 and CDR2 are SNHLY and FYNNEI. The CDR3 protein is CASSEEDRRFNSPLHF. The CDR3 DNA follows: TGTGCCAGCAGTGAAGAAGACAGGCGATTTAATTCACCCCTCCACTTT.

The J gene is TRBJ1-1, the V gene TRBV20-1; 11 bases agree with TRBD1. Germline CDR1 DFQATT, CDR2 SNEGSKA (reference sequence). V was clipped by 6 bases and J by 0 bases; unmatched bases: 9. This CDR3 is 16 amino acids long. The DNA of the CDR3 is TGCAGTGCAAGGACAGGGGGCCAATTCATGAACACTGAAGCTTTCTTT. Amino acid sequence: CSARTGGQFMNTEAFF.

J is TRBJ2-5 and V is TRBV20-1; D is possibly TRBD2 (7 bases). Trimming left V 6 bases short and J 1 base short, with 18 bases between. This CDR3 has 15 amino acids. From germline, CDR1 is DFQATT and CDR2 SNEGSKA (reference sequence). The CDR3 here is CSAYLGGRGQETQYF. The CDR3 DNA is TGCAGTGCCTACCTCGGGGGGCGGGGCCAAGAGACCCAGTACTTC.

The CDR3 region is CASSPSRTGYNQPQHF. For the CDR3, the DNA is TGTGCCAGCAGCCCCTCGAGGACAGGGTACAATCAGCCCCAGCATTTT. The V and J genes are TRBV7-8 and TRBJ1-5, with TRBD1 matching 8 bases. Germline CDR1 is SGHVS and CDR2 is FQNEAQ. The trim removed 5 bases at V and 3 bases at J, leaving 9 bases unmatched. This CDR3 has 16 residues.

V gene TRBV4-3 combines with J gene TRBJ1-1; the match to TRBD1 covers 10 bases. The CDR3 spans 13 residues. V shed 8 bases, J shed 7 bases, and the junction held 7 bases outside the gene matches. Per the germline V gene, CDR1 is LGHNA and CDR2 is YSLEER. The CDR3 loop is CASGRQGASEAFF. DNA for the CDR3: TGCGCCAGCGGACGACAGGGGGCGAGTGAAGCTTTCTTT.

This chain joins TRBV6-2 or TRBV6-3 and TRBJ2-3, with TRBD2 matching 8 bases. V lost 2 bases, J lost 2 bases, and 6 bases stayed unmatched. Germline CDR1 reads MNHEY; CDR2 reads SVGEGT. The CDR3 is made up of 16 amino acids. The CDR3 nucleotides read TGTGCCAGCAGTTACGGGATAGCGGGGATCACAGATACGCAGTATTTT. Protein: CASSYGIAGITDTQYF.